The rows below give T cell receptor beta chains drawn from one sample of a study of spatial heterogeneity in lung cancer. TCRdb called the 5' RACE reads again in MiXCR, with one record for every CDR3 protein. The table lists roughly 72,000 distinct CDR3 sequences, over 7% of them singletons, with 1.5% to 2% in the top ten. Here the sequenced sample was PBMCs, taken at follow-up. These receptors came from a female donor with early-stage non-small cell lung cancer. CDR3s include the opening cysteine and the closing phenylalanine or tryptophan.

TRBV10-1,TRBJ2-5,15,CASSDTGGSQETQYF
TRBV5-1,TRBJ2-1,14,CASSLRREGNEQFF
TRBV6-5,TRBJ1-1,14,CASSLGLVGTEAFF
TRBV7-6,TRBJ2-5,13,CASSSLNEETQYF
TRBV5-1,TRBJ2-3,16,CASFLSSGTGTDTQYF
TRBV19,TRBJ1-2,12,CASSARGYGYTF
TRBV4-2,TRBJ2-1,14,CASMSSGGYNEQFF
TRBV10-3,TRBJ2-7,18,CAISESTEGRVNSYEQYF
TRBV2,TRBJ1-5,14,CASRGGVADQPQHF
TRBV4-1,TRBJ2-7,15,CASSQAQGNNYEQYF
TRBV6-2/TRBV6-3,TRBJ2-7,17,CASSFTASGIRDYEQYF
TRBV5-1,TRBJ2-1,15,CASSEGLAGINEQFF
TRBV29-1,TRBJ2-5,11,CSVEGQGTQYF
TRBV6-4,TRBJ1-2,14,CASNTGTGGGSYTF
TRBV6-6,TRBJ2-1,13,CASMLGGSNEQFF
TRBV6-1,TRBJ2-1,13,CASSDQTYNEQFF
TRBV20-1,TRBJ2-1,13,CSASSPSGNEQFF
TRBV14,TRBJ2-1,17,CASSQGGLAVAYNEQFF
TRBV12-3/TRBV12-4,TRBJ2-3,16,CASSPGLAGGMDTQYF
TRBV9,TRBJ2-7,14,CASSYGTFSYEQYF
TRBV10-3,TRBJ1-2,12,CAISEGVRGYTF
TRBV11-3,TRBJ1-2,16,CASSPGPQAGIDGYTF
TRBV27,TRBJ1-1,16,CASSLGWKKRNTEAFF
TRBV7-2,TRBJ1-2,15,CASSLAQAITYGYTF
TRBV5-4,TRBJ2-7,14,CASSLEQGSHEQYF
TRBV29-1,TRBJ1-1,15,CSVGGGRGVNTEAFF
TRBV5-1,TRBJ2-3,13,CASSFATRDTQYF